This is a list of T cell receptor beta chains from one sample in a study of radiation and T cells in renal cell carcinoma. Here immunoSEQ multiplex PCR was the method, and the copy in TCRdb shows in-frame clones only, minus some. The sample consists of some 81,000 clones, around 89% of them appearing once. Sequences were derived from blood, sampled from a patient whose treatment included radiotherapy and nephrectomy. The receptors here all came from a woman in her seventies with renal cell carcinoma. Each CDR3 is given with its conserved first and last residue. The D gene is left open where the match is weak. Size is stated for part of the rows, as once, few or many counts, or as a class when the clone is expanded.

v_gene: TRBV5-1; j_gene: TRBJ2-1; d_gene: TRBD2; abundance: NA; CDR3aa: CASSFLAGEAEQFF; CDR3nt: TGCGCCAGCAGCTTCCTAGCGGGGGAGGCTGAGCAGTTCTTC
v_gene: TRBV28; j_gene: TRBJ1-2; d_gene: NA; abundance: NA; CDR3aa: CASSFGLYGYTF; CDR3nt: TGTGCCAGCAGTTTTGGGTTATATGGCTACACCTTC
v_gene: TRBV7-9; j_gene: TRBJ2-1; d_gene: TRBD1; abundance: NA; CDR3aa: CASSFLTGGNEQFF; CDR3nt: TGTGCCAGCAGCTTTCTAACAGGGGGCAATGAGCAGTTCTTC
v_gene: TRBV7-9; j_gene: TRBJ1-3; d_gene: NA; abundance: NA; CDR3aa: CASQGRDTIYF; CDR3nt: TGTGCCAGCCAGGGTCGGGACACCATATATTTT
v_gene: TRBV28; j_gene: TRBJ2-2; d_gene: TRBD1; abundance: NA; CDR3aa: CASIDRANTGELFF; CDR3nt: TGTGCCAGCATCGACAGGGCGAACACCGGGGAGCTGTTTTTT
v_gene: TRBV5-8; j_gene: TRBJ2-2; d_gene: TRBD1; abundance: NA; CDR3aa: CASSPGQYTGELFF; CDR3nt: TGTGCCAGCAGCCCGGGACAGTACACCGGGGAGCTGTTTTTT
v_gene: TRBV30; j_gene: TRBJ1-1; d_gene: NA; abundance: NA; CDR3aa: CAWSPGTNTEAFF; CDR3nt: TGTGCCTGGAGTCCAGGGACGAACACTGAAGCTTTCTTT
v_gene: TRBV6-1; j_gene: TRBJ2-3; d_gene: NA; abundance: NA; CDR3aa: CASSDVGASTDTQYF; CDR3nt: TGTGCCAGCAGTGATGTGGGGGCTAGCACAGATACGCAGTATTTT
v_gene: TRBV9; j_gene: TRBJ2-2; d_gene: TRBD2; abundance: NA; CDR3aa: CASSEPGLAGGPSGELFF; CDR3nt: TGTGCCAGCAGCGAGCCGGGACTAGCGGGGGGGCCGTCCGGGGAGCTGTTTTTT
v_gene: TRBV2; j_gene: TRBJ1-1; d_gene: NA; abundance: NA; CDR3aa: CASIHLGRNTEAFF; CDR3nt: TGTGCCAGCATTCACTTGGGTCGGAACACTGAAGCTTTCTTT
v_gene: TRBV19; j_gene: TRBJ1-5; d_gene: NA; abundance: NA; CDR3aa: CASRVVRGAWSNQPQHF; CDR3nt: TGTGCCAGTAGGGTCGTTAGGGGGGCGTGGAGCAATCAGCCCCAGCATTTT
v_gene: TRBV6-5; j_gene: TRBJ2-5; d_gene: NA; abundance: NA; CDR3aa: CASSYSGLVKETQYF; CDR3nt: TGTGCCAGCAGTTATTCAGGACTGGTAAAAGAGACCCAGTACTTC
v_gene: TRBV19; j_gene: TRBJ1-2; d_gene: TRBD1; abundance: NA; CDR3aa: CASSRTGSNYGYTF; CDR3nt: TGTGCCAGTAGTCGGACAGGATCTAACTATGGCTACACCTTC
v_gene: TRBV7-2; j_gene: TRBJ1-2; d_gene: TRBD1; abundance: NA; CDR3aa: CASSFRQGTFDGYTF; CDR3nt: TGTGCCAGCAGCTTCAGACAGGGAACCTTTGATGGCTACACCTTC
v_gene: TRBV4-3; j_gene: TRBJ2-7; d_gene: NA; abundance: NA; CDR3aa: CASSQNDRLVPHEQYF; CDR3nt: TGCGCCAGCAGCCAGAATGACAGATTAGTGCCCCACGAGCAGTACTTC
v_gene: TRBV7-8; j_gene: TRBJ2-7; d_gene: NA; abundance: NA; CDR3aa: CASSLSTGNSYEQYF; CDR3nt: TGTGCCAGCAGCTTATCTACAGGGAATAGCTACGAGCAGTACTTC
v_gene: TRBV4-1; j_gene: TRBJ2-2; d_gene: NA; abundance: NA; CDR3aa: CASSQDIGGPNTGELFF; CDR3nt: TGCGCCAGCAGCCAAGATATCGGGGGACCGAACACCGGGGAGCTGTTTTTT
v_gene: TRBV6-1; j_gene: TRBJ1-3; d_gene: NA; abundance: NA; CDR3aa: CAGKGGSGNTIYF; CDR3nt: TGTGCCGGGAAAGGGGGCTCTGGAAACACCATATATTTT
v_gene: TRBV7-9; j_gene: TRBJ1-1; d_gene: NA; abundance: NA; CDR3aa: CASSLAGADTEAFF; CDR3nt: TGTGCCAGCAGCTTAGCGGGGGCGGACACTGAAGCTTTCTTT
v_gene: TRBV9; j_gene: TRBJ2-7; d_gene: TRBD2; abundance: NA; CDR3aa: CASSPSDSERGEQYF; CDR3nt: TGTGCCAGCAGCCCCTCTGACTCGGAGCGGGGCGAGCAGTACTTC
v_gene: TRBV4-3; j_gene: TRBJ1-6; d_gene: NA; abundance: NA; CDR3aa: CASSQGQLNNSPLHF; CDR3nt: TGCGCCAGCAGCCAAGGCCAACTGAATAATTCACCCCTCCACTTT
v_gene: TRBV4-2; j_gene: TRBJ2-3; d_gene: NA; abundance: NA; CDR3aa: CASSRDTSTDTQYF; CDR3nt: TGTGCCAGCAGCCGTGATACCAGCACAGATACGCAGTATTTT
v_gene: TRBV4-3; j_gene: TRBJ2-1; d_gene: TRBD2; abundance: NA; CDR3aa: CASSQGAGGANEQFF; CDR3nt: TGCGCCAGCAGCCAAGGAGCGGGGGGGGCCAATGAGCAGTTCTTC
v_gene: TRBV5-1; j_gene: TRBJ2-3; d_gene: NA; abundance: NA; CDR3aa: CASSLEGSSWATDTQYF; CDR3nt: TGCGCCAGCAGCTTGGAGGGCTCTTCCTGGGCCACAGATACGCAGTATTTT
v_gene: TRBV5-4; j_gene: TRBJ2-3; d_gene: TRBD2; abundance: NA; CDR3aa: CASSLASGTDTQYF; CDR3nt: TGTGCCAGCAGCTTAGCTAGCGGAACAGATACGCAGTATTTT
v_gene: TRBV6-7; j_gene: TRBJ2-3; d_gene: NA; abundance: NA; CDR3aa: CASSLMGWSSTDTQYF; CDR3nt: TGTGCCAGCAGTTTAATGGGGTGGAGTAGCACAGATACGCAGTATTTT
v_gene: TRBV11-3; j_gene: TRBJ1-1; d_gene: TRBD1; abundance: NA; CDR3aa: CASSRRDRMNTEAFF; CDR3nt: TGTGCCAGCAGCCGACGGGACAGGATGAACACTGAAGCTTTCTTT
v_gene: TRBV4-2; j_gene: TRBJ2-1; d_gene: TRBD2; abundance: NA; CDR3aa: CASSQDAQRGGVTNEQFF; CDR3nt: TGTGCCAGCAGCCAAGATGCCCAGCGGGGGGGCGTAACCAATGAGCAGTTCTTC
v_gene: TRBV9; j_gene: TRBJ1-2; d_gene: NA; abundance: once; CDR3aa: CASSTPGFRGYTF; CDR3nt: TGTGCCAGCAGCACCCCAGGGTTTCGTGGCTACACCTTC
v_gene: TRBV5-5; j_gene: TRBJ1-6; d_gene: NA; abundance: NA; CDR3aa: CASSVQGFSPLHF; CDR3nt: TGTGCCAGCAGTGTACAGGGATTCTCACCCCTCCACTTT
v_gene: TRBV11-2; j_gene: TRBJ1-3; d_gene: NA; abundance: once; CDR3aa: CASSLQVAVFSGNTIYF; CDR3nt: TGTGCCAGCAGCTTACAAGTTGCCGTTTTCTCTGGAAACACCATATATTTT
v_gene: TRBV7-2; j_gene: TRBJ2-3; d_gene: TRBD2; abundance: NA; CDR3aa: CASSLRLAGGLEDTQYF; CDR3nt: TGTGCCAGCAGCCTGCGACTAGCGGGGGGCCTGGAAGATACGCAGTATTTT
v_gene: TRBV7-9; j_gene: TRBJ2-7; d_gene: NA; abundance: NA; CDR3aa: CASSFKETSYEQYF; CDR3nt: TGTGCCAGCAGCTTTAAGGAGACCTCCTACGAGCAGTACTTC
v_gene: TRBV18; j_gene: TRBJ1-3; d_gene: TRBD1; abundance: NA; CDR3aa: CASSPTGQGGNTIYF; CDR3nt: TGTGCCAGCTCCCCGACGGGACAGGGTGGAAACACCATATATTTT
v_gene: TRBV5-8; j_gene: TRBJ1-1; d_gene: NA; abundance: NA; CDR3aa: CASTLLVLNTEAFF; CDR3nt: TGTGCCAGCACCCTATTGGTTTTGAACACTGAAGCTTTCTTT
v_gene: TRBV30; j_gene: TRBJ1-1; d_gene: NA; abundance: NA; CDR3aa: CAWSIRAEAFF; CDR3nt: TGTGCCTGGAGTATCCGGGCTGAAGCTTTCTTT
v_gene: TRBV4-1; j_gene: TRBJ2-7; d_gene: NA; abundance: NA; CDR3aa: CASSQGPGLHEQYF; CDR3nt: TGCGCCAGCAGCCAAGGCCCGGGGCTACACGAGCAGTACTTC
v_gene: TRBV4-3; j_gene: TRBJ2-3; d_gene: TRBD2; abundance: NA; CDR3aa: CASSQGSGGFTDTQYF; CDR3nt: TGCGCCAGCAGCCAAGGTAGCGGGGGGTTCACAGATACGCAGTATTTT
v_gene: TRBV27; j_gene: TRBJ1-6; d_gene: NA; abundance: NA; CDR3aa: CASSFRQVGSPLHF; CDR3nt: TGTGCCAGCAGTTTCCGACAGGTCGGGTCACCCCTCCACTTT
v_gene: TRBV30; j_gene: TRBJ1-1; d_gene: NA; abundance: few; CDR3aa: CAWSFQQGRVPDTEAFF; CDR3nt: TGTGCCTGGAGTTTCCAACAGGGTCGAGTCCCTGACACTGAAGCTTTCTTT
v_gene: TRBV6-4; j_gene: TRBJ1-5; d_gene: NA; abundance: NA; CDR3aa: CASSDRADQPQHF; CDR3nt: TGTGCCAGCAGTGACAGGGCCGATCAGCCCCAGCATTTT
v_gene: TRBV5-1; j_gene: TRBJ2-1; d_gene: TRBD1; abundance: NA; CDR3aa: CASSLKPGQGANEQFF; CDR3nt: TGCGCCAGCAGCCTTAAACCGGGACAGGGAGCCAATGAGCAGTTCTTC
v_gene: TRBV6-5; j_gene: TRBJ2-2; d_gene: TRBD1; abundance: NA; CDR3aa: CASSTTGGTGELFF; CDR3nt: TGTGCCAGCAGTACGACAGGGGGGACCGGGGAGCTGTTTTTT
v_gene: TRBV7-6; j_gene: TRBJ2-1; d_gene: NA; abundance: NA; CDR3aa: CASSVPSGAYNEQFF; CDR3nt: TGTGCCAGCAGCGTACCCTCCGGGGCTTACAATGAGCAGTTCTTC
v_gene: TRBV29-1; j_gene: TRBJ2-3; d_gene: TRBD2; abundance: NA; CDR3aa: CSVEGSSGSTDTQYF; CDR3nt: TGCAGCGTTGAAGGGTCTAGCGGGAGCACAGATACGCAGTATTTT
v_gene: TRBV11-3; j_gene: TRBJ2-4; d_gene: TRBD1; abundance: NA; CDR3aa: CASSLALRTGLAKNIQYF; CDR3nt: TGTGCCAGCAGCTTAGCGCTTAGGACAGGGTTAGCCAAAAACATTCAGTACTTC
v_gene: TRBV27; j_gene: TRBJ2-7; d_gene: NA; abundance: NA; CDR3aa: CASSSTWRGVYEQYF; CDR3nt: TGTGCCAGCAGCTCAACCTGGCGGGGCGTCTACGAGCAGTACTTC
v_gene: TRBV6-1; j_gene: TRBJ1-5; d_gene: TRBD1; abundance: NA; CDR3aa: CASSEGGQGAGWGSNQPQHF; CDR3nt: TGTGCCAGCAGTGAAGGCGGGCAGGGGGCGGGATGGGGTAGCAATCAGCCCCAGCATTTT
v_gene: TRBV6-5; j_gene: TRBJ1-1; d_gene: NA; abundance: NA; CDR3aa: CASTPGRGTEAFF; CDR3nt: TGTGCCAGCACCCCCGGAAGAGGCACTGAAGCTTTCTTT
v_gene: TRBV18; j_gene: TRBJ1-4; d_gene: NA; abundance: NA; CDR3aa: CASSNTAPTPEKLFF; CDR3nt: TGTGCCAGCTCAAACACGGCCCCCACGCCGGAAAAACTGTTTTTT
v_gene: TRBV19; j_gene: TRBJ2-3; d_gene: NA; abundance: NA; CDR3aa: CASEIGGGASTDTQYF; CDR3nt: TGTGCCAGTGAGATAGGGGGGGGCGCCAGCACAGATACGCAGTATTTT
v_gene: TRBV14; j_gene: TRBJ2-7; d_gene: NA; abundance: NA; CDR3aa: CASSQGFQKGFAGREQYF; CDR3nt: TGTGCCAGCAGCCAAGGATTTCAAAAGGGTTTCGCGGGGAGGGAGCAGTACTTC
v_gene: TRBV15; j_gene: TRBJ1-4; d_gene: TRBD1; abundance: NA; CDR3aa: CATGTGDNEKLFF; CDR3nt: TGTGCCACCGGGACAGGCGATAATGAAAAACTGTTTTTT